The 18 T cell receptor beta chains in this list originate from one sample, sequenced in a study of regulatory T cells. These receptors' targets are unknown. Amplification used 52 TRBV primers and 13 TRBJ primers. Only in-frame clones appear in the TCRdb table, and some are missing; sequencing was by immunoSEQ multiplex PCR. The sample has some 20,000 clones; 88% are singletons. General study results and limits: In CD3G-deficient patients, conventional CD4+ T cells were enriched for hydrophobic CDR3 residues at positions 6 and 7.

What was sequenced was conventional CD4+ T cells sorted from blood. The source of these receptors is a child aged 5 to 17 with CD3G deficiency.

This clone was recorded once. This chain uses TRBV6-1 with TRBJ2-2, with D possibly being TRBD1 (5 bases). Trimming cost V 7 bases and J 4 bases, with 13 bases left between them. The CDR3 totals 14 residues. The germline gives CDR1 MNHNS, CDR2 SASEGT. The CDR3 here is CASIQGARTGELFF. Written as DNA, the CDR3 is TGTGCCAGCATCCAAGGGGCGCGCACCGGGGAGCTGTTTTTT.

V is TRBV10-3 and J is TRBJ1-1; TRBD1 matches 10 bases. J gave up 4 bases and V 3 bases, and 5 bases lay outside the gene matches. The length of the CDR3 is 15 residues. The germline V gene has CDR1 ENHRY and CDR2 SYGVKD. The CDR3 DNA is TGTGCCATCAGTGAAAGACAGGGGGCAGGCACTGAAGCTTTCTTT. Its protein product is CAISERQGAGTEAFF.

V and J are TRBV6-1 and TRBJ1-1; a possible D gene is TRBD1 (5 bases). This CDR3 spans 12 amino acids. Trimming removed 11 bases from V and 4 bases from J, with 14 bases in between. The germline gives CDR1 MNHNS, CDR2 SASEGT. CDR3 coding DNA: TGTGCCTCCTCCGCCGGGACCACTGAAGCTTTCTTT. It yields the protein CASSAGTTEAFF.

V and J are TRBV5-1 and TRBJ2-2; TRBD1 might be the D (6 bases). This CDR3 has 17 amino acids. CDR1 is SGHRS and CDR2 is YFSETQ in the germline V gene. The ends were cut back, 0 bases at V and 4 bases at J, with 16 bases in the middle. The CDR3 is CASSLAAGAFGTGELFF. The CDR3 DNA reads as TGCGCCAGCAGCTTGGCTGCAGGGGCCTTCGGCACCGGGGAGCTGTTTTTT.

The genes are TRBV6-1 and TRBJ1-2; D is undetermined. V dropped 3 bases and J dropped 10 bases, with 18 bases sitting between them. CDR3 length: 14 residues. CDR1 is MNHNS and CDR2 is SASEGT in the germline V gene. The CDR3 nucleotides read TGTGCCAGCAGTGATTGGGGAGTAGTCGTAGCCTACACCTTC. Translated, it gives CASSDWGVVVAYTF.

The V call is TRBV7-9, the J call TRBJ2-3, with D tentatively TRBD2 (6 bases). CDR3 size: 16 residues. The germline V gene has CDR1 SEHNR and CDR2 FQNEAQ (reference sequence). The V and J ends lost 4 bases and 1 base respectively, with 15 bases between them. The CDR3 DNA reads TGTGCCAGCAGCTCAGCCCCGGGAGATGGCACAGATACGCAGTATTTT. Encoded protein: CASSSAPGDGTDTQYF.

V is TRBV7-8 and J is TRBJ2-3; D remains unclear. CDR1 and CDR2 (germline): SGHVS, FQNEAQ. This CDR3 contains 14 residues. V lost 5 bases to trimming and J lost 3 bases, with 12 bases between them. The CDR3 nucleotides read TGTGCCAGCAGCCCATTACGGCGGACAGATACGCAGTATTTT. It specifies CASSPLRRTDTQYF.

The chain combines TRBV13 with TRBJ2-1; 9 bases align to TRBD2. This CDR3 has 15 amino acids. Germline CDR1 and CDR2: PRHDT and FYEKMQ (reference sequence). V trimming: 6 bases; J trimming: 6 bases; junction bases outside the gene matches: 9. DNA of the CDR3: TGTGCCAGCAGAAAAGCCGGGACTAGCAGCAATGAGCAGTTCTTC. It encodes CASRKAGTSSNEQFF.

CDR3 region: CASASGTLTDTQYF. The CDR3 region has the DNA TGCGCCAGCGCGTCGGGGACCCTAACAGATACGCAGTATTTT. The rearrangement uses TRBV5-1 and TRBJ2-3, with D possibly called TRBD1 or TRBD2 (5 bases each). V was cut by 7 bases and J by 3 bases, with 15 bases left in between. The germline V gene encodes CDR1 SGHRS and CDR2 YFSETQ. The CDR3 has 14 amino acids.

CDR3: CASGKIGTDTQYF. CDR3 coding DNA: TGTGCCAGCGGTAAAATCGGCACAGATACGCAGTATTTT. The chain is built from TRBV6-1 and TRBJ2-3; D remains unclear. Trimming pared 8 bases from V and 1 base from J, leaving 10 bases between. Germline CDR1 is MNHNS and CDR2 is SASEGT. The CDR3 runs 13 residues.

The genes are TRBV28 and TRBJ2-7; the match to TRBD1 covers 10 bases. Germline values: CDR1 MDHEN, CDR2 SYDVKM. The ends lost 4 bases at V and 5 bases at J; junction bases unmatched: 11. The CDR3 contains 16 residues. CDR3 sequence: CASSSPSGTGEDEQYF. The CDR3 nucleotides are TGTGCCAGCAGTTCCCCTTCCGGGACAGGGGAAGACGAGCAGTACTTC.

The J gene is TRBJ2-3, the V gene TRBV18; 8 nucleotides match TRBD1. The CDR3 length is 15 residues. Germline V gives CDR1 KGHSH, CDR2 LQKENI. Trimming removed 0 bases from V and 6 bases from J; junction bases left unmatched: 5. CDR3 bases: TGTGCCAGCTCACCACCCGGGACAGGACGGGATACGCAGTATTTT. This gives the protein CASSPPGTGRDTQYF.

The chain combines TRBV25-1 with TRBJ2-5; D tentatively fits TRBD1 or TRBD2 (6 bases each). V lost 1 base and J 4 bases, leaving 7 bases between the germline ends. The V gene's germline CDR1 is MGHDK and CDR2 SYGVNS. The CDR3 consists of 13 residues. The CDR3 nucleotides are TGTGCCAGCAGTGAATCGGGGGCAGAGACCCAGTACTTC. This translates into CASSESGAETQYF.

The gene calls are TRBV5-1 and TRBJ2-5, with 8 bases identical to TRBD1. This CDR3 is built from 14 residues. V was pared by 0 bases and J by 5 bases, with 3 bases of the junction left unmatched. Germline CDR1 is SGHRS and CDR2 is YFSETQ. CDR3 amino acids: CASSLGPGGETQYF. CDR3 bases: TGCGCCAGCAGCTTGGGGCCAGGGGGCGAGACCCAGTACTTC. Combining the CDR3 with reference TRBV5-1 and TRBJ2-5 gives the whole variable domain KAGVTQTPRYLIKTRGQQVTLSCSPISGHRSVSWYQQTPGQGLQFLFEYFSETQRNKGNFPGRFSGRQFSNSRSEMNVSTLELGDSALYLCASSLGPGGETQYFGPGTRLLVL.

J is TRBJ2-7 and V is TRBV7-8; 11 nucleotides line up with TRBD1. There are 16 residues in the CDR3. Germline CDR1 is SGHVS and CDR2 is FQNEAQ. Germline trimming cut 1 base from V and 5 bases from J; bases unmatched to any gene: 7. The CDR3 protein is CASSLVSGQGADEQYF. CDR3 nucleotides: TGTGCCAGCAGCTTAGTATCAGGACAGGGGGCGGACGAGCAGTACTTC.

The chain couples TRBV28 to TRBJ2-7; TRBD2 aligns across 10 bases. Germline V gene sequence: CDR1 MDHEN, CDR2 SYDVKM. The CDR3 contains 16 residues. V was pared by 5 bases and J by 2 bases, with 9 bases of the junction left unmatched. CDR3 protein: CASSPLGTSGTYEQYF. DNA for the CDR3: TGTGCCAGCAGTCCCCTAGGCACTAGCGGGACCTACGAGCAGTACTTC.

This chain joins TRBV7-9 and TRBJ2-7; D possibly corresponds to TRBD2 (7 bases). The CDR3 runs to 13 residues. The V end was cut by 5 bases, the J end by 6 bases, with 14 bases between. CDR1 and CDR2 (germline): SEHNR, FQNEAQ (reference sequence). This CDR3 reads CASSTSGGGEQYF. The CDR3 DNA follows: TGTGCCAGCAGCACGTCGGGGGGCGGCGAGCAGTACTTC.

Notes on this clone: One junction end disagrees with the germline gene, perhaps due to a read error. The gene calls are TRBV7-8 and TRBJ2-7, with 7 nucleotides matching TRBD2. The CDR3 contains 15 residues. CDR1 is SGHVS and CDR2 is FQNEAQ in the germline V gene. The CDR3 spells CASSLVGGRSSEQYF. CDR3 nucleotides: TGTGCCAGCAGCTTAGTGGGAGGGCGATCCTCCGAGCAGTACTTC.